The 9 T cell receptor beta chains presented below share a single source sample, sequenced in a study of T cells in Graves' hyperthyroidism and ophthalmopathy. Amplification of TCR beta CDR3 regions used RNA as the template. RT-PCR in the first round (using the HTBI primer set) targeted the TCR CDR3. Each CDR3 protein gets one entry after TCRdb re-called the multiplex PCR reads with MiXCR. Of some 700,000 distinct CDR3 sequences in the sample, 15% to 20% were seen once. The sequenced material came from blood. These receptors all stem from a man in his forties or fifties with Graves' hyperthyroidism.

CDR3 sequence: CASSTRTGRNTIYF. The CDR3 DNA is TGTGCCAGTAGTACCAGGACAGGGAGAAACACCATATATTTT. V and J are TRBV19 and TRBJ1-3; 8 bases align to TRBD1. There are 14 residues in the CDR3. V lost 4 bases to trimming and J lost 5 bases; unmatched junction nucleotides: 4. The V gene's germline CDR1 is LNHDA and CDR2 SQIVND (reference sequence).

V gene TRBV9 combines with J gene TRBJ2-1; 8 nucleotides align to TRBD1. There are 16 residues in the CDR3. V trimming: 0 bases; J trimming: 4 bases; junction bases outside the gene matches: 6. Per germline, CDR1 SGDLS and CDR2 YYNGEE. CDR3 loop: CASSVVEQGAYNEQFF. DNA of the CDR3: TGTGCCAGCAGCGTAGTGGAGCAGGGGGCATACAATGAGCAGTTCTTC.

This clonotype was counted between two and nine times. The V gene is TRBV2, the J gene TRBJ1-5; possible D gene TRBD1, 6 bases. CDR1 is SNHLY and CDR2 is FYNNEI in the germline V gene. Trimming pared 7 bases from V and 7 bases from J, leaving 17 bases between. The CDR3 loop spans 14 amino acids. The chain's CDR3 is CASTLGGRSQPQHF. CDR3 bases: TGTGCCAGCACTTTGGGGGGGCGCTCCCAGCCCCAGCATTTT.

There are a few counts of this clonotype. The V call is TRBV28, the J call TRBJ2-1; D ambiguous. The length of the CDR3 is 13 residues. CDR1 and CDR2 (germline): MDHEN, SYDVKM. The V end lost 8 bases, the J end lost 8 bases, and 16 bases lay between the germline ends. The CDR3 here is CASCDEISHEQFF. The CDR3 region has the DNA TGTGCCAGCTGCGACGAGATCTCCCATGAGCAGTTCTTC.

On this clonotype itself: Given a much more abundant clone one base away, this may be a read error. V is TRBV7-9 and J is TRBJ2-7; D possibly uses TRBD1 or TRBD2 (6 bases each). Trimming took 1 base from V and 7 from J, leaving 23 bases between them. CDR3 size: 17 residues. CDR1 is SEHNR and CDR2 is FQNEAQ in the germline V gene (reference sequence). The CDR3 region is CASSLGRGAGVTEEQYF. CDR3 DNA: TGTGCCAGCAGCTTAGGTAGGGGGGCAGGGGTGACAGAGGAGCAGTACTTC. The entire variable domain, with the rest obtained from reference TRBV7-9 and TRBJ2-7, is as follows: DTGVSQNPRHKITKRGQNVTFRCDPISEHNRLYWYRQTLGQGPEFLTYFQNEAQLEKSRLLSDRFSAERPKGSFSTLEIQRTEQGDSAMYLCASSLGRGAGVTEEQYFGPGTRLTVT.

This clonotype was seen ten or more times. This rearrangement joins TRBV5-1 to TRBJ2-1, with 12 nucleotides matching TRBD2. From germline, CDR1 is SGHRS and CDR2 YFSETQ. The CDR3 runs to 15 residues. V lost 4 bases to trimming and J lost 6 bases; unmatched junction nucleotides: 5. The CDR3 sequence: CASSGLAGGPNEQFF. CDR3 DNA sequence: TGCGCCAGCAGCGGCCTAGCGGGAGGGCCCAATGAGCAGTTCTTC.

The chain employs TRBV6-2 or TRBV6-3 and TRBJ2-7; 7 bases map to TRBD2. With V trimmed by 6 bases and J by 5 bases, 4 bases remained unmatched. There are 12 residues in the CDR3. Germline CDR1 and CDR2: MNHEY and SVGEGT. The DNA of the CDR3 is TGTGCCAGCAGAACTAGCGCGCACGAGCAGTACTTC. Its translation: CASRTSAHEQYF.

This clonotype was found a few times. This chain connects TRBV7-2 to TRBJ2-7, with D unclear. V was trimmed by 5 bases and J by 2 bases, leaving 19 bases between them. The CDR3 runs 16 residues. CDR1 and CDR2 from the germline V gene are SGHTA and FQGNSA. The CDR3 DNA sequence: TGTGCCAGCAGCCCGGTTGCGGCAGGCCTCCCCTACGAGCAGTACTTC. Its protein is CASSPVAAGLPYEQYF.

This clonotype was detected a few times. The genes are TRBV19 and TRBJ1-1; possibly TRBD1 for D (5 bases). V was trimmed by 3 bases and J by 5 bases, leaving 16 bases between them. CDR3 length equals 15 residues. In germline, CDR1 is LNHDA, CDR2 SQIVND (reference sequence). CDR3 nucleotide sequence: TGTGCCAGTAGTATGGGCCGCAGGGAGGGGACTGAAGCTTTCTTT. This codes for CASSMGRREGTEAFF.